One T cell receptor (beta chain) is described in this entry. Its target is unknown. This record belongs to a study of OX40 agonist ivuxolimab in advanced cancers. For the study at large: Every 2 weeks, patients received ivuxolimab intravenously, dosed at 0.01 to 10 mg/kg. Patients in dose escalation had liver, melanoma, kidney or head and neck cancers. Subjects had a mean age of around 63 years, with a range of roughly 20 to 79; about 83% were male. General observations from the study: CD4+ and CD8+ blood T cells expanded clonally by week 6 at 0.1 to 3.0 mg/kg.

Here immunoSEQ multiplex PCR was the method, and the copy in TCRdb shows in-frame clones only, minus some. The table includes 98,000 or so clones, more than 85% detected once. The sequencing here drew on CD4+ or CD8+ T cells sorted from blood, taken in a trial of the OX40 agonist ivuxolimab. This receptor was identified in an adult with an advanced solid tumor such as melanoma, head and neck, liver or kidney cancer.

The CDR3 is CASSESRAQATKGEAFF. The CDR3 DNA is TGCGCCAGCAGTGAGTCCCGGGCCCAAGCTACTAAGGGTGAAGCTTTCTTT. V and J are TRBV10-1 and TRBJ1-1, with unresolved D. The germline V gene has CDR1 WNHNN and CDR2 SYGVQD (reference sequence). Trimming stripped 0 bases from V and 7 bases from J, with 21 bases between. The length of the CDR3 is 17 residues.